This is a list of T cell receptor beta chains from one sample in a study of T-cell memory formation after mild COVID-19. TCRdb re-analysed the 5' RACE reads in MiXCR, keeping a single row per CDR3 protein. This sample yields a few hundred thousand distinct CDR3 sequences, of which around 21% are seen a single time; roughly an eighth belongs to the top ten. The source material was PBMCs or a T cell subset sorted from them (not recorded which). The origin of the receptors is an adult woman who had mild COVID-19 (a few samples of this study predate the infection). Cell type and time point are not known. Each CDR3 is given with its conserved first and last residue. D genes are given only for firm matches. Clone sizes are given selectively: once, few, many, or a class where the clone is expanded.

j_gene,d_gene,abundance,v_gene,CDR3aa,CDR3nt
TRBJ2-3,NA,many,TRBV12-3/TRBV12-4,CASIRTDTQYF,TGTGCCAGCATCCGCACAGATACGCAGTATTTT
TRBJ2-7,NA,once,TRBV2,CASREAGYEQYF,TGTGCCAGCAGGGAGGCGGGATACGAGCAGTACTTC
TRBJ2-3,NA,few,TRBV15,CATSRDLSTDTQYF,TGTGCCACCAGCAGAGATCTAAGCACAGATACGCAGTATTTT
TRBJ1-2,TRBD1,NA,TRBV6-5,CASRYRGGGYTF,TGTGCCAGCAGGTACAGGGGAGGGGGCTACACCTTC
TRBJ2-3,NA,few,TRBV14,CASSHRRGAFTDTQYF,TGTGCCAGCAGCCACCGTCGGGGGGCTTTCACAGATACGCAGTATTTT
TRBJ2-1,NA,few,TRBV29-1,CSAGGTAYNEQFF,TGCAGCGCTGGGGGGACCGCCTACAATGAGCAGTTCTTC
TRBJ2-3,NA,NA,TRBV18,CASSPNRDSDTQYF,TGTGCCAGCTCACCAAACAGGGATTCAGATACGCAGTATTTT
TRBJ1-5,NA,NA,TRBV24-1,CATSDRGNQPQHF,TGTGCCACCAGTGATAGAGGGAATCAGCCCCAGCATTTT
TRBJ2-5,TRBD1,NA,TRBV27,CASRQGARETQYF,TGTGCCAGCCGACAGGGGGCGAGAGAGACCCAGTACTTC
TRBJ2-1,NA,NA,TRBV5-5,CASSLGEKGEQFF,TGTGCCAGCAGCTTGGGGGAAAAGGGTGAGCAGTTCTTC
TRBJ2-2,NA,NA,TRBV3-1,CASSHEPRWGSWGTGELFF,TGTGCCAGCAGCCATGAACCCCGTTGGGGTAGCTGGGGCACCGGGGAGCTGTTTTTT
TRBJ2-5,NA,few,TRBV5-6,CASSLVKFLLQETQYF,TGTGCCAGCAGCTTGGTGAAGTTCCTACTTCAAGAGACCCAGTACTTC
TRBJ2-7,NA,NA,TRBV5-1,CASSLASPSYEQYF,TGCGCCAGCAGCTTGGCCTCCCCGTCCTACGAGCAGTACTTC
TRBJ1-2,NA,few,TRBV12-3/TRBV12-4,CASGPWGYNYGYTF,TGTGCCAGCGGCCCTTGGGGCTATAACTATGGCTACACCTTC
TRBJ2-7,NA,few,TRBV27,CASSFRAGYYEQYF,TGTGCCAGCAGTTTTAGAGCGGGTTATTACGAGCAGTACTTC
TRBJ2-7,NA,few,TRBV7-9,CASSLSIGTDYEQYF,TGTGCCAGCAGCCTATCAATCGGGACGGACTACGAGCAGTACTTC
TRBJ2-7,TRBD1,NA,TRBV20-1,CSARDPSTGTAYEQYF,TGCAGTGCTAGAGACCCGTCCACGGGGACAGCCTACGAGCAGTACTTC
TRBJ2-7,TRBD2,NA,TRBV5-6,CASSTRSLAKSGEQYF,TGTGCCAGCAGCACCAGATCACTAGCGAAGTCTGGAGAGCAGTACTTC
TRBJ2-5,NA,few,TRBV6-2/TRBV6-3,CASSYSMVQETQYF,TGTGCCAGCAGTTACTCGATGGTACAAGAGACCCAGTACTTC
TRBJ1-1,NA,NA,TRBV24-1,CATSDGALNTEAFF,TGTGCCACCAGTGATGGGGCCCTAAACACTGAAGCTTTCTTT
TRBJ2-1,TRBD2,NA,TRBV7-9,CASSLRAGGPSNDEQFF,TGTGCCAGCAGCTTAAGAGCGGGAGGGCCCAGTAACGATGAGCAGTTCTTC
TRBJ1-1,NA,few,TRBV12-3/TRBV12-4,CASSFSRRGAEAFF,TGTGCCAGCAGTTTCTCCAGGCGAGGGGCTGAAGCTTTCTTT
TRBJ1-6,NA,NA,TRBV6-5,CASSYEGRTNSPLHF,TGTGCCAGCAGTTACGAAGGCCGGACGAATTCACCCCTCCACTTT
TRBJ1-6,TRBD1,NA,TRBV3-1,CASSPGTVPYSPLHF,TGTGCCAGCAGCCCCGGGACAGTTCCTTATTCACCCCTCCACTTT
TRBJ2-1,TRBD1,NA,TRBV7-6,CASSPDRGDELFF,TGTGCCAGCAGCCCTGACAGGGGAGATGAGCTGTTCTTC
TRBJ2-2,NA,many,TRBV20-1,CSASRRGGRELFF,TGCAGTGCTAGTCGGAGGGGAGGCCGGGAGCTGTTTTTT
TRBJ1-1,NA,few,TRBV4-3,CASSQDVPGASGEAFF,TGCGCCAGCAGCCAAGATGTGCCAGGGGCCTCGGGTGAAGCTTTCTTT
TRBJ2-3,NA,few,TRBV5-1,CASRRARTLTDTQYF,TGCGCCAGCAGGCGGGCCAGGACCCTCACAGATACGCAGTATTTT
TRBJ2-1,TRBD1,few,TRBV6-2/TRBV6-3,CASSSRTGGHEQFF,TGTGCCAGCAGTTCCCGGACAGGGGGCCATGAGCAGTTCTTC
TRBJ2-7,NA,NA,TRBV24-1,CATSDSRGEQYF,TGTGCCACCAGTGATTCTAGGGGCGAGCAGTACTTC
TRBJ2-1,NA,few,TRBV6-2/TRBV6-3,CASSYGPGLARNEQFF,TGTGCCAGCAGTTACGGCCCGGGGCTAGCCCGCAATGAGCAGTTCTTC
TRBJ1-2,TRBD1,few,TRBV20-1,CSARRGDYGYTF,TGCAGTGCCCGCAGGGGGGACTATGGCTACACCTTC
TRBJ2-3,NA,NA,TRBV24-1,CATSDLGGRSTDTQYF,TGTGCCACCAGTGATTTAGGTGGACGGTCCACAGATACGCAGTATTTT
TRBJ2-2,TRBD2,NA,TRBV19,CASSRETSGRYWNTGELFF,TGTGCCAGTAGCCGGGAGACTAGCGGGCGATACTGGAACACCGGGGAGCTGTTTTTT
TRBJ2-7,TRBD2,many,TRBV7-6,CASSRSSGYEQYF,TGTGCCAGCAGCCGTTCTAGCGGGTACGAGCAGTACTTC
TRBJ2-2,TRBD1,NA,TRBV6-5,CASSIGQGYTGELFF,TGTGCCAGCAGTATCGGACAGGGTTATACCGGGGAGCTGTTTTTT
TRBJ2-1,NA,NA,TRBV7-6,CASSLTSSNEQFF,TGTGCCAGCAGCCTGACTAGTTCCAATGAGCAGTTCTTC
TRBJ1-5,NA,NA,TRBV10-3,CAISGISNQPQHF,TGTGCCATCAGTGGGATAAGCAATCAGCCCCAGCATTTT
TRBJ2-3,TRBD1,few,TRBV5-4,CASSGDDRGGTDTQYF,TGTGCCAGCAGCGGAGATGACAGGGGCGGTACAGATACGCAGTATTTT
TRBJ2-1,NA,once,TRBV24-1,CATSDPAGGLYNEQFF,TGTGCCACCAGTGATCCCGCAGGGGGGCTCTACAATGAGCAGTTCTTC
TRBJ1-4,TRBD1,few,TRBV11-2,CASSFPGQGTEKLFF,TGTGCCAGCAGCTTTCCGGGACAGGGGACTGAAAAACTGTTTTTT
TRBJ2-7,NA,few,TRBV9,CASSVDMGPFGEQYF,TGTGCCAGCAGCGTAGATATGGGACCCTTTGGGGAGCAGTACTTC
TRBJ1-6,TRBD1,NA,TRBV2,CASMDRAGSPLHF,TGTGCCAGCATGGACAGGGCAGGCTCACCCCTCCACTTT
TRBJ2-5,TRBD2,few,TRBV9,CASSVRPSAGGLRTQYF,TGTGCCAGCAGCGTCCGCCCCTCGGCGGGGGGCCTCCGGACCCAGTACTTC
TRBJ2-3,TRBD2,few,TRBV7-2,CASSPGLAGPEGTQYF,TGTGCCAGCAGCCCGGGACTAGCGGGGCCCGAGGGTACGCAGTATTTT
TRBJ2-4,TRBD1,NA,TRBV18,CASSPRTGDAKNIQYF,TGTGCCAGCTCACCTCGGACAGGGGACGCCAAAAACATTCAGTACTTC
TRBJ2-2,TRBD1,NA,TRBV7-8,CASSRRTGGYTGELFF,TGTGCCAGCAGCCGGAGGACAGGCGGTTACACCGGGGAGCTGTTTTTT
TRBJ2-7,NA,few,TRBV7-3,CASSLTATAAAEQYF,TGTGCCAGCAGCTTAACCGCGACAGCCGCTGCCGAGCAGTACTTC
TRBJ2-3,NA,few,TRBV7-8,CASVKGPRTDTQYF,TGTGCCAGCGTAAAGGGGCCTCGCACAGATACGCAGTATTTT
TRBJ1-1,NA,NA,TRBV4-3,CASSQEMISEAFF,TGCGCCAGCAGCCAAGAAATGATCTCTGAAGCTTTCTTT
TRBJ2-3,NA,few,TRBV11-2,CASRTPAYQFADTQYF,TGTGCCAGCAGAACGCCCGCCTATCAATTCGCAGATACGCAGTATTTT
TRBJ2-3,TRBD1,few,TRBV5-1,CASRETGGITDTQYF,TGCGCCAGCAGAGAGACAGGGGGAATCACAGATACGCAGTATTTT
TRBJ1-4,NA,NA,TRBV11-2,CASSLWKGPEKLFF,TGTGCCAGCAGCTTGTGGAAGGGACCTGAAAAACTGTTTTTT
TRBJ2-1,TRBD2,NA,TRBV4-3,CASSQETSGIDEQFF,TGCGCCAGCAGCCAAGAGACTAGCGGGATCGATGAGCAGTTCTTC
TRBJ2-1,NA,NA,TRBV7-8,CASSPLGVAVSTSYNEQFF,TGTGCCAGCAGCCCCCTGGGGGTAGCGGTATCGACTTCCTACAATGAGCAGTTCTTC
TRBJ2-1,TRBD2,NA,TRBV5-5,CASSLGAGPGYNEQFF,TGTGCCAGCAGCTTGGGAGCGGGACCGGGCTACAATGAGCAGTTCTTC
TRBJ1-2,TRBD1,NA,TRBV6-6,CASRMPGDRRYGYTF,TGTGCCAGCCGAATGCCCGGGGACAGGAGATATGGCTACACCTTC
TRBJ1-1,NA,NA,TRBV5-1,CASSLGGEGNTEAFF,TGCGCCAGCAGCTTGGGGGGAGAGGGGAACACTGAAGCTTTCTTT
TRBJ1-5,NA,few,TRBV29-1,CSVGLGTNQPQHF,TGCAGCGTAGGACTAGGGACCAATCAGCCCCAGCATTTT
TRBJ2-7,TRBD2,NA,TRBV12-3/TRBV12-4,CASSLALTSGYTYEQYF,TGTGCCAGCAGTTTAGCACTGACTAGCGGGTATACCTACGAGCAGTACTTC